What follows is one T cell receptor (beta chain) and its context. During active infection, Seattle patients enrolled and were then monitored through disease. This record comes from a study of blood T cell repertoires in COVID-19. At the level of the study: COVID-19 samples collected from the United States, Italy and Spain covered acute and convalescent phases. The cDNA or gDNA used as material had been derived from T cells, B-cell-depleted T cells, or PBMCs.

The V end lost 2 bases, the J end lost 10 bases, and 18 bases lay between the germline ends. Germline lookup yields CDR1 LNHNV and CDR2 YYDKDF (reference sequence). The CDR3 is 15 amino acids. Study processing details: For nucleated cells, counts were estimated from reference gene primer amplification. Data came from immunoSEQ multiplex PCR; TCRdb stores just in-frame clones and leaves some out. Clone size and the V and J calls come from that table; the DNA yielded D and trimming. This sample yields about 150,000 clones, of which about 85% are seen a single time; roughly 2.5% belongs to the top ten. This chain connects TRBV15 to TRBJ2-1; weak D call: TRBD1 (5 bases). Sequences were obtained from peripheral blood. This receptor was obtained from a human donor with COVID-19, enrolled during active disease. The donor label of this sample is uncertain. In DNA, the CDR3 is TGTGCCACCAGCAGACCCTCCGCTGGGGCAAACGAGCAGTTCTTC. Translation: CATSRPSAGANEQFF.